These 13 T cell receptor beta chains were all obtained from the same sample, sequenced in a study of human T cells and chemical hapten exposure. Described time point: patch test 2, 6 weeks after DPC sensitization. The treatment: therapeutic diphenylcyclopropenone sensitization with weekly scalp DPC. TCRdb independently ran MiXCR on the RACE reads; one entry per CDR3 protein. This sample has 35,000 to 45,000 distinct CDR3 sequences, with approximately 9% found just once. The material sequenced was whole blood, taken in connection with sensitization to the hapten diphenylcyclopropenone (DPC). Every receptor here comes from a woman aged 40 to 50 with alopecia areata. Some clones in this sample may be carry-over from other donors' samples.

This clonotype was seen many times. V is TRBV5-1 and J is TRBJ2-3; 7 nucleotides line up with TRBD2. Germline trimming cut 4 bases from V and 0 bases from J; bases unmatched to any gene: 8. Germline assignment: CDR1 SGHRS and CDR2 YFSETQ. The CDR3 consists of 16 residues. CDR3 nucleotides: TGCGCCAGCAGCCAAGTAGCGGGCCGAAGCACAGATACGCAGTATTTT. Protein sequence: CASSQVAGRSTDTQYF. Variable domain in full (rest from reference TRBV5-1 and TRBJ2-3): KAGVTQTPRYLIKTRGQQVTLSCSPISGHRSVSWYQQTPGQGLQFLFEYFSETQRNKGNFPGRFSGRQFSNSRSEMNVSTLELGDSALYLCASSQVAGRSTDTQYFGPGTRLTVL.

This clonotype was seen a handful of times. The chain couples TRBV30 to TRBJ1-1, with D uncertain. Trimming left V 4 bases short and J 1 base short, with 4 bases between. The germline V gene has CDR1 GTSNPN and CDR2 SVGIG (reference sequence). The CDR3 spans 11 residues. The CDR3 sequence: CAWKQNTEAFF. DNA of the CDR3: TGTGCCTGGAAACAGAACACTGAAGCTTTCTTT.

This clonotype has a handful of counts. The chain employs TRBV2 and TRBJ2-7, with D unclear. CDR1 and CDR2 (germline): SNHLY, FYNNEI. CDR3 length: 11 amino acids. V was shortened by 10 bases and J by 7 bases, with 14 bases between the two germline ends. In DNA, the CDR3 is TGTGCCATGTATGATCCGCGAGAGCAGTACTTC. This encodes CAMYDPREQYF.

This clonotype was observed many times. The genes are TRBV20-1 and TRBJ2-2, with a possible D match to TRBD2 (5 bases). CDR3 length: 15 residues. Per the germline V gene, CDR1 is DFQATT and CDR2 is SNEGSKA (reference sequence). Deletions cut 4 bases from V and 6 bases from J, with 18 bases between. CDR3 sequence: CSAKMDSQEAGELFF. CDR3 nucleotides: TGCAGTGCTAAAATGGACTCCCAGGAGGCCGGGGAGCTGTTTTTT.

This clonotype was found many times. The rearrangement joins TRBV6-2 or TRBV6-3 to TRBJ1-5; D may be TRBD1 (5 bases). Per the germline V gene, CDR1 is MNHEY and CDR2 is SVGEGT. The CDR3 is made up of 15 amino acids. Trimming shortened V by 6 bases and J by 6 bases, and 18 bases separated the two germline ends. As DNA, the CDR3 is TGTGCCAGCAGCCCCGCAACAGGAAGGGGTCAGCCCCAGCATTTT. It yields the protein CASSPATGRGQPQHF.

The chain uses TRBV14 and TRBJ2-3; D is uncertain. Trimming cost V 4 bases and J 3 bases, with 11 bases left between them. Germline V lookup: CDR1 SGHDN, CDR2 FVKESK. This CDR3 is built from 14 residues. The CDR3 region is CASSRFIGTDTQYF. The CDR3 region has the DNA TGTGCCAGCAGCCGCTTTATTGGGACAGATACGCAGTATTTT.

This clonotype was counted a few times. The chain carries TRBV6-6 and TRBJ1-1, with TRBD1 matching over 7 bases. CDR3 length: 14 amino acids. Germline-derived CDR1 and CDR2 are MNHNY and SVGAGI (reference sequence). After removal of 10 bases from V and 4 bases from J, the junction contained 12 bases not matched to a gene. CDR3 region: CAILEGALGTEAFF. CDR3 DNA: TGTGCCATCCTCGAGGGGGCCCTCGGCACTGAAGCTTTCTTT.

This clonotype was recorded at least ten times. The V and J genes are TRBV5-1 and TRBJ2-7; 8 bases line up with TRBD1. J gave up 0 bases and V 4 bases, and 6 bases lay outside the gene matches. Germline V lookup: CDR1 SGHRS, CDR2 YFSETQ. This CDR3 is 15 amino acids long. CDR3: CASSAGQGSSYEQYF. CDR3 DNA sequence: TGCGCCAGCAGCGCAGGACAGGGAAGCTCCTACGAGCAGTACTTC. Looking up the rest from reference TRBV5-1 and TRBJ2-7 gives the full variable domain: KAGVTQTPRYLIKTRGQQVTLSCSPISGHRSVSWYQQTPGQGLQFLFEYFSETQRNKGNFPGRFSGRQFSNSRSEMNVSTLELGDSALYLCASSAGQGSSYEQYFGPGTRLTVT.

This clonotype was detected many times. J is TRBJ2-7 and V is TRBV3-1, with 7 bases aligning to TRBD2. Germline lookup yields CDR1 LGHDT and CDR2 YNNKEL (reference sequence). CDR3 length: 16 amino acids. V was pared by 0 bases and J by 5 bases, with 10 bases of the junction left unmatched. CDR3 coding DNA: TGTGCCAGCAGCCAAGATCGGGGGACTATAACCCACGAGCAGTACTTC. This codes for CASSQDRGTITHEQYF.

This clonotype was detected many times. This chain connects TRBV3-1 to TRBJ2-3; 11 bases line up with TRBD1. Germline V gives CDR1 LGHDT, CDR2 YNNKEL (reference sequence). V gave up 2 bases and J gave up 0 bases; unmatched junction bases: 7. This CDR3 region has 18 residues. This chain's CDR3 is CASSQRTGGRGSTDTQYF. CDR3 coding DNA: TGTGCCAGCAGCCAAAGGACAGGGGGCAGAGGGAGCACAGATACGCAGTATTTT.

This clonotype was observed a single time. This may arise from a read error, as a much more abundant clone is one base away. This rearrangement joins TRBV10-3 to TRBJ1-1, with a weak D call TRBD1 (5 bases). Trimming shortened V by 6 bases and J by 8 bases, and 10 bases separated the two germline ends. Germline assignment: CDR1 ENHRY and CDR2 SYGVKD. The CDR3 has 11 residues. The CDR3 sequence: CAIRGEGEAFF. The DNA for the CDR3 is TGTGCCATCAGGGGGGAGGGAGAAGCTTTCTTT.

The chain recombines TRBV6-6 with TRBJ1-5; no definite D call. V was trimmed by 4 bases and J by 6 bases, leaving 10 bases between them. The CDR3 runs 13 residues. Germline CDR1 and CDR2: MNHNY and SVGAGI (reference sequence). CDR3 bases: TGTGCCAGCAGTTTGAAAAGTTTTCAGCCCCAGCATTTT. Protein sequence: CASSLKSFQPQHF.

This clonotype was picked up a small number of times. The chain links TRBV20-1 to TRBJ2-5, with D possibly TRBD2 on 7 matching bases. This CDR3 is built from 17 residues. Trimming removed 5 bases at V and 0 bases at J, with 22 bases between. CDR1 DFQATT and CDR2 SNEGSKA come from the germline V gene (reference sequence). DNA of the CDR3: TGCAGTGCTCCCACTCCTCTTGCGGGGGCGTACCAAGAGACCCAGTACTTC. Residues: CSAPTPLAGAYQETQYF.